A selection of T cell receptor beta chains follows, all from one sample in a study of shared clonotypes between healthy human individuals. Sequencing used immunoSEQ multiplex PCR; TCRdb keeps in-frame clones, though not all of them. The data hold about 670,000 clones, with roughly 78% observed a single time. Sequencing was carried out using memory CD4+ T cells sorted from blood. These receptors were obtained from a woman aged 30 to 39 in good health. Each CDR3 is given with its conserved first and last residue. The order of the fields is V gene, clone size, J gene, CDR3 protein. Size tells how often a clone was seen (once, few, many) or the class of an expanded clone, and some rows leave it out.

v_call: TRBV28; clone_size: once; j_call: TRBJ2-7; cdr3_aa: CASSGSGTSSYEQYF
v_call: TRBV11-2; clone_size: NA; j_call: TRBJ1-5; cdr3_aa: CASSLGLFSNQPQHF
v_call: TRBV2; clone_size: many; j_call: TRBJ1-3; cdr3_aa: CASSRTVSGNTIYF
v_call: TRBV7-8; clone_size: NA; j_call: TRBJ1-1; cdr3_aa: CASSLALHTEAFF
v_call: TRBV5-1; clone_size: NA; j_call: TRBJ2-3; cdr3_aa: CASSVLRGGSTDTQYF
v_call: TRBV19; clone_size: NA; j_call: TRBJ2-1; cdr3_aa: CASSIADPGVQFF
v_call: TRBV19; clone_size: NA; j_call: TRBJ2-7; cdr3_aa: CASSLGGLLGHEQYF
v_call: TRBV5-4; clone_size: once; j_call: TRBJ2-3; cdr3_aa: CASSFRAGGKADTQYF
v_call: TRBV2; clone_size: NA; j_call: TRBJ1-1; cdr3_aa: CASSESRKNTEAFF
v_call: TRBV19; clone_size: NA; j_call: TRBJ1-3; cdr3_aa: CASSMRQGGNTIYF
v_call: TRBV7-2; clone_size: NA; j_call: TRBJ2-1; cdr3_aa: CASSVSGRAGFF
v_call: TRBV2; clone_size: NA; j_call: TRBJ1-4; cdr3_aa: CASSVRDGGEKLFF
v_call: TRBV18; clone_size: NA; j_call: TRBJ1-2; cdr3_aa: CASSPSQGRSPYGYTF
v_call: TRBV10-1; clone_size: NA; j_call: TRBJ1-2; cdr3_aa: CASTPTGGDGYTF
v_call: TRBV25-1; clone_size: NA; j_call: TRBJ2-7; cdr3_aa: CASSEWSRAGRYEQYF
v_call: TRBV6-1; clone_size: NA; j_call: TRBJ1-1; cdr3_aa: CASRLTSGDTEAFF
v_call: TRBV28; clone_size: NA; j_call: TRBJ2-7; cdr3_aa: CASSLTGTSGRDSYEQYF
v_call: TRBV10-1; clone_size: NA; j_call: TRBJ1-5; cdr3_aa: CASSVDGNQPQHF
v_call: TRBV18; clone_size: NA; j_call: TRBJ2-6; cdr3_aa: CASSPPKGLRANVLTF
v_call: TRBV30; clone_size: NA; j_call: TRBJ1-4; cdr3_aa: CAWSVYWERAKGTNEKLFF
v_call: TRBV28; clone_size: few; j_call: TRBJ2-7; cdr3_aa: CASRTTGLAITYEQYF
v_call: TRBV28; clone_size: NA; j_call: TRBJ2-1; cdr3_aa: CASSRGRLEQFF
v_call: TRBV7-9; clone_size: NA; j_call: TRBJ2-7; cdr3_aa: CASSLDGSYYEQYF
v_call: TRBV5-6; clone_size: NA; j_call: TRBJ1-6; cdr3_aa: CASSSRETLGGSPLHF
v_call: TRBV7-2; clone_size: NA; j_call: TRBJ2-7; cdr3_aa: CASSLMALRGEQYF
v_call: TRBV28; clone_size: NA; j_call: TRBJ2-1; cdr3_aa: CASSFSGLSSYNEQFF
v_call: TRBV11-3; clone_size: NA; j_call: TRBJ2-1; cdr3_aa: CASSFNRVAYNEQFF
v_call: TRBV7-2; clone_size: NA; j_call: TRBJ2-1; cdr3_aa: CASSPQGAGVIEQFF
v_call: TRBV19; clone_size: once; j_call: TRBJ1-1; cdr3_aa: CATSQGRTEAFF
v_call: TRBV10-3; clone_size: NA; j_call: TRBJ2-7; cdr3_aa: CAISESPGYEQYF
v_call: TRBV7-9; clone_size: NA; j_call: TRBJ1-5; cdr3_aa: CASSPQGAGGQPQHF
v_call: TRBV6-6; clone_size: NA; j_call: TRBJ1-2; cdr3_aa: CAGGQGLDYGYTF